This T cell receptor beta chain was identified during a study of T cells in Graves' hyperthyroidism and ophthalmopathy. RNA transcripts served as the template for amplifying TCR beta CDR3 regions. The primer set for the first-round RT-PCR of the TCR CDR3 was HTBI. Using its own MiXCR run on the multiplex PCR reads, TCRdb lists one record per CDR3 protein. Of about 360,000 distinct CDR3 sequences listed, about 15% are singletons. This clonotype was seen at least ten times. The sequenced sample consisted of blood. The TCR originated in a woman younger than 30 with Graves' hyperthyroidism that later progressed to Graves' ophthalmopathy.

CDR3 protein: CASSPGQQETQYF. The CDR3 DNA sequence: TGTGCCAGCAGCCCGGGACAGCAAGAGACCCAGTACTTC. The chain is built from TRBV18 and TRBJ2-5; TRBD1 aligns across 7 bases. The CDR3 is 13 amino acids. Germline CDR1 reads KGHSH; CDR2 reads LQKENI. V shed 8 bases and J 2 bases; nucleotides not matched to a gene: 5.